A selection of T cell receptor beta chains follows, all from one sample in a study of monozygotic twins with inflammatory bowel disease. One entry per CDR3 protein, without DNA, is what TCRdb gives after re-calling the 5' RACE reads. The sample is made up of about 380,000 distinct CDR3 sequences, and the top ten hold 2.5% to 3% of it. Material for sequencing was blood. All receptors derive from a human donor with ulcerative colitis or Crohn's disease, or a healthy co-twin of an affected twin (not recorded which). CDR3s include the opening cysteine and the closing phenylalanine or tryptophan. The order of the fields is J gene, V gene, CDR3 protein.

j_gene: TRBJ2-1; v_gene: TRBV18; CDR3aa: CASSEGLAGPRQFF
j_gene: TRBJ1-3; v_gene: TRBV3-1; CDR3aa: CASGRGSGNTIYF
j_gene: TRBJ2-7; v_gene: TRBV5-1; CDR3aa: CASSQGDRAEAGPSYEQYF
j_gene: TRBJ1-4; v_gene: TRBV12-3/TRBV12-4; CDR3aa: CASSWSSPGEKLFF
j_gene: TRBJ1-4; v_gene: TRBV2; CDR3aa: CASSTGGEKLFF
j_gene: TRBJ2-7; v_gene: TRBV7-2; CDR3aa: CASSAGLAGFEQYF
j_gene: TRBJ2-7; v_gene: TRBV6-1; CDR3aa: CASSATGGRFEQYF
j_gene: TRBJ2-3; v_gene: TRBV12-3/TRBV12-4; CDR3aa: CASSLAPPNTDTQYF
j_gene: TRBJ1-5; v_gene: TRBV12-3/TRBV12-4; CDR3aa: CASSLGGGGGNQPQHF
j_gene: TRBJ2-2; v_gene: TRBV3-1; CDR3aa: CASSRAGDTGELFF
j_gene: TRBJ2-2; v_gene: TRBV12-3/TRBV12-4; CDR3aa: CASNPTGDTGELFF
j_gene: TRBJ1-6; v_gene: TRBV5-1; CDR3aa: CASSHGQLNSPLHF
j_gene: TRBJ2-1; v_gene: TRBV6-2/TRBV6-3; CDR3aa: CASSYSMSGGPGNEQFF
j_gene: TRBJ2-3; v_gene: TRBV3-1; CDR3aa: CASSPSNLAGGPPSTDTQYF
j_gene: TRBJ1-4; v_gene: TRBV20-1; CDR3aa: CSAIKQGAGEKLFF
j_gene: TRBJ2-4; v_gene: TRBV12-3/TRBV12-4; CDR3aa: CASSFRGVDKNIQYF
j_gene: TRBJ2-1; v_gene: TRBV4-1; CDR3aa: CASRQGGNEQFF
j_gene: TRBJ2-3; v_gene: TRBV11-2; CDR3aa: CASSPAGFSTDTQYF
j_gene: TRBJ2-7; v_gene: TRBV19; CDR3aa: CASSTTGDEQYF
j_gene: TRBJ2-7; v_gene: TRBV29-1; CDR3aa: CSVIRDRASYEQYF
j_gene: TRBJ2-5; v_gene: TRBV3-1; CDR3aa: CASSRWGFGEETQYF
j_gene: TRBJ2-3; v_gene: TRBV7-6; CDR3aa: CASSTRDSPTDTQYF
j_gene: TRBJ2-2; v_gene: TRBV2; CDR3aa: CASSAFGREKMRIGELFF
j_gene: TRBJ2-7; v_gene: TRBV9; CDR3aa: CASSGGLAVYEQYF
j_gene: TRBJ1-3; v_gene: TRBV12-3/TRBV12-4; CDR3aa: CASSPTGGGNTIYF
j_gene: TRBJ2-2; v_gene: TRBV4-3; CDR3aa: CASSQFGTAVNTGELFF
j_gene: TRBJ1-1; v_gene: TRBV12-3/TRBV12-4; CDR3aa: CASSLMTEAFF
j_gene: TRBJ1-6; v_gene: TRBV12-3/TRBV12-4; CDR3aa: CASSLERSSSYNSPLHF
j_gene: TRBJ2-7; v_gene: TRBV2; CDR3aa: CASRPARAEQYF
j_gene: TRBJ2-5; v_gene: TRBV6-5; CDR3aa: CASSSGVVETQYF
j_gene: TRBJ2-7; v_gene: TRBV24-1; CDR3aa: CATSDTTGAYEQYF
j_gene: TRBJ2-7; v_gene: TRBV6-6; CDR3aa: CAIRQFPLYEQYF
j_gene: TRBJ1-1; v_gene: TRBV6-5; CDR3aa: CAIQRTANTEAFF
j_gene: TRBJ1-4; v_gene: TRBV20-1; CDR3aa: CSARFGEKLFF
j_gene: TRBJ2-5; v_gene: TRBV21-1; CDR3aa: CASTGPKIQETQYF
j_gene: TRBJ1-3; v_gene: TRBV12-3/TRBV12-4; CDR3aa: CASSPGTANTIYF
j_gene: TRBJ1-4; v_gene: TRBV19; CDR3aa: CASSIQDTDEKLFF
j_gene: TRBJ2-1; v_gene: TRBV2; CDR3aa: CASSVTRGRQFF
j_gene: TRBJ1-5; v_gene: TRBV15; CDR3aa: CATSRYWDSGNQPQHF
j_gene: TRBJ2-3; v_gene: TRBV11-2; CDR3aa: CASSPRLGGSTSTDTQYF
j_gene: TRBJ1-1; v_gene: TRBV5-1; CDR3aa: CASSRAGTGGTEAFF
j_gene: TRBJ2-5; v_gene: TRBV30; CDR3aa: CACIWTSGETQYF
j_gene: TRBJ1-4; v_gene: TRBV12-3/TRBV12-4; CDR3aa: CASSRAGVGPKLFF
j_gene: TRBJ2-5; v_gene: TRBV5-1; CDR3aa: CASSFSRDQETQYF
j_gene: TRBJ1-1; v_gene: TRBV18; CDR3aa: CASSPPWQSEAFF
j_gene: TRBJ1-5; v_gene: TRBV20-1; CDR3aa: CSARDWGVDSNQPQHF
j_gene: TRBJ2-4; v_gene: TRBV12-3/TRBV12-4; CDR3aa: CASSYLLRRRPAKNIQYF
j_gene: TRBJ1-2; v_gene: TRBV6-2/TRBV6-3; CDR3aa: CASSGSTSPPHGYTF
j_gene: TRBJ1-5; v_gene: TRBV12-3/TRBV12-4; CDR3aa: CASSMDRGGRQPQHF
j_gene: TRBJ1-5; v_gene: TRBV5-1; CDR3aa: CASSLVGEIPQPQHF
j_gene: TRBJ2-6; v_gene: TRBV12-3/TRBV12-4; CDR3aa: CASSFGTAGANVLTF
j_gene: TRBJ2-7; v_gene: TRBV5-1; CDR3aa: CASSFDGALVEQYF